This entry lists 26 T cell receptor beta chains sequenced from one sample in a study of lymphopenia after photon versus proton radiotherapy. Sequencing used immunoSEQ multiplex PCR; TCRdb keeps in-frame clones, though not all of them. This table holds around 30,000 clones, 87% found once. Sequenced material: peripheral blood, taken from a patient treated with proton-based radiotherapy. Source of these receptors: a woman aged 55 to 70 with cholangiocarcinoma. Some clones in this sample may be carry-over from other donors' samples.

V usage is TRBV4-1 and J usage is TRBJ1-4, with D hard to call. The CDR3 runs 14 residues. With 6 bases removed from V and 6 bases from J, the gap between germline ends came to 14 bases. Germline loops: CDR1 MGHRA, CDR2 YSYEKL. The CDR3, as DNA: TGCGCCAGCAGTCACCCTGGGGTCGATGAAAAACTGTTTTTT. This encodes CASSHPGVDEKLFF.

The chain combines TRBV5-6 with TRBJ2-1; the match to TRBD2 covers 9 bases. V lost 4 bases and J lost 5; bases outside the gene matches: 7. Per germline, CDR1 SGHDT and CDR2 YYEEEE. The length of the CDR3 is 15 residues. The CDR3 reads CASSRRGTSNNEQFF. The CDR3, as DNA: TGTGCCAGCAGCCGCCGGGGGACTAGCAACAATGAGCAGTTCTTC.

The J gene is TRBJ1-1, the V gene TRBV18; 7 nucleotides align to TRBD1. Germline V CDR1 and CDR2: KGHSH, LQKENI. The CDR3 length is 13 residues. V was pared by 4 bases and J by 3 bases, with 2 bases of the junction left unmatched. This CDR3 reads CASSRQGDTEAFF. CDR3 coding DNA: TGTGCCAGCTCACGGCAGGGGGACACTGAAGCTTTCTTT.

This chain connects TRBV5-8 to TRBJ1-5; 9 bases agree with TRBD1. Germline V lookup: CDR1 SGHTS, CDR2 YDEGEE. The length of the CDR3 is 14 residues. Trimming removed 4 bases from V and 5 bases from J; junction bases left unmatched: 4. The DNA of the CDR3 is TGTGCCAGCAGCACTAGGACAGGGGATCAGCCCCAGCATTTT. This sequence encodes CASSTRTGDQPQHF. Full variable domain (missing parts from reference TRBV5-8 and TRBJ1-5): EAGVTQSPTHLIKTRGQQATLRCSPISGHTSVYWYQQALGLGLQFLLWYDEGEERNRGNFPPRFSGRQFPNYSSELNVNALELEDSALYLCASSTRTGDQPQHFGDGTRLSIL.

CDR3 in amino acids: CASSPRDRLTNEKLFF. The CDR3 bases are TGTGCCAGCAGCCCCCGGGACAGATTAACTAATGAAAAACTGTTTTTT. J is TRBJ1-4 and V is TRBV7-8; 7 bases agree with TRBD1. V shed 5 bases and J 1 base; nucleotides not matched to a gene: 7. There are 16 residues in the CDR3. CDR1 is SGHVS and CDR2 is FQNEAQ in the germline V gene. The entire variable domain, with the rest obtained from reference TRBV7-8 and TRBJ1-4, is as follows: GAGVSQSPRYKVAKRGQDVALRCDPISGHVSLFWYQQALGQGPEFLTYFQNEAQLDKSGLPSDRFFAERPEGSVSTLKIQRTQQEDSAVYLCASSPRDRLTNEKLFFGSGTQLSVL.

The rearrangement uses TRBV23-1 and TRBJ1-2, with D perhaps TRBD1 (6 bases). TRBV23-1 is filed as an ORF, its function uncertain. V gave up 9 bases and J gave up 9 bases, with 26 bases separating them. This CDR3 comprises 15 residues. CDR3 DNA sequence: TGCGCCAGAGAGAATGGGGGACACTACCTCGGGTGCTACACCTTC. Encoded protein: CARENGGHYLGCYTF.

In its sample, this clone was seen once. The CDR3 sequence is CATSRRTGALSGGYTF. The DNA of the CDR3 is TGTGCCACCAGCAGACGGACCGGGGCGCTTTCTGGTGGCTACACCTTC. V gene TRBV15 combines with J gene TRBJ1-2; D is perhaps TRBD1 (5 bases). V gave up 2 bases and J gave up 7 bases, with 20 bases separating them. Looked up from germline, CDR1 is LNHNV and CDR2 is YYDKDF (reference sequence). The CDR3 loop spans 16 amino acids.

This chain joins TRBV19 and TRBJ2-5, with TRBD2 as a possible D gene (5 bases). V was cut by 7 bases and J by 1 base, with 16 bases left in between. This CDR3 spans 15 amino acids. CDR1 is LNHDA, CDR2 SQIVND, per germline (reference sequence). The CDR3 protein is CASTYLGSLQETQYF. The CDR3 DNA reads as TGTGCCAGTACCTACCTTGGGAGCCTCCAAGAGACCCAGTACTTC. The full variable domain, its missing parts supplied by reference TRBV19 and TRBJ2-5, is DGGITQSPKYLFRKEGQNVTLSCEQNLNHDAMYWYRQDPGQGLRLIYYSQIVNDFQKGDIAEGYSVSREKKESFPLTVTSAQKNPTAFYLCASTYLGSLQETQYFGPGTRLLVL.

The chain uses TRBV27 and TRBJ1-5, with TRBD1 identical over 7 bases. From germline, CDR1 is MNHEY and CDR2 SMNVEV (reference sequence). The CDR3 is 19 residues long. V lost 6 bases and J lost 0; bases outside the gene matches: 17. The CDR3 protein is CASSATGTVSSYSNQPQHF. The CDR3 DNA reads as TGTGCCAGCAGCGCTACCGGGACAGTTAGCTCCTATAGCAATCAGCCCCAGCATTTT.

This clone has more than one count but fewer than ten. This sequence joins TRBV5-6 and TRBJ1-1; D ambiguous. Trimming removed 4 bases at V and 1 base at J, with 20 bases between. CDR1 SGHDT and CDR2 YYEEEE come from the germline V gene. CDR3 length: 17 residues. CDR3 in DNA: TGTGCCAGCAGCCCCTTCCGGACGACGATCTGGAACACTGAAGCTTTCTTT. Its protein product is CASSPFRTTIWNTEAFF.

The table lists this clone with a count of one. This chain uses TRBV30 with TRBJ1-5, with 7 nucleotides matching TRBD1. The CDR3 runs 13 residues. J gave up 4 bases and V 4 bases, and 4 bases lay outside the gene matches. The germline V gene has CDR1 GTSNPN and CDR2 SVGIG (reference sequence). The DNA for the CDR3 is TGTGCCTGGAATAGGGGGCAGAATCAGCCCCAGCATTTT. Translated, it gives CAWNRGQNQPQHF.

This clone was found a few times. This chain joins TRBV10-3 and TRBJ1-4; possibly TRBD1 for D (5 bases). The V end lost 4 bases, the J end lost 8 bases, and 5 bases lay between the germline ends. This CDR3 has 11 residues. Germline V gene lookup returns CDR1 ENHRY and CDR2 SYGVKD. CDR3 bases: TGTGCCATCAGTGGGGGGGAAAAACTGTTTTTT. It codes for CAISGGEKLFF.

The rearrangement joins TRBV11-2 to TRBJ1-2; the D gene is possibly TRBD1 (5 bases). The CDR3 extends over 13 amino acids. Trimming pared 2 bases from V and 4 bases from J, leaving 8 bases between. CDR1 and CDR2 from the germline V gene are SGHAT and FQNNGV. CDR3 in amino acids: CASSLKTVYGYTF. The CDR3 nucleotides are TGTGCCAGCAGCTTAAAGACAGTCTATGGCTACACCTTC.

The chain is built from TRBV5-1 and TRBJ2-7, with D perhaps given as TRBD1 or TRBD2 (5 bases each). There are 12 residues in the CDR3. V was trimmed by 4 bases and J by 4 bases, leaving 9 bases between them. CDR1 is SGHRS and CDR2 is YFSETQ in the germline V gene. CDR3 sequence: CASSGGSYEQYF. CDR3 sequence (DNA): TGCGCCAGCAGCGGGGGATCTTACGAGCAGTACTTC.

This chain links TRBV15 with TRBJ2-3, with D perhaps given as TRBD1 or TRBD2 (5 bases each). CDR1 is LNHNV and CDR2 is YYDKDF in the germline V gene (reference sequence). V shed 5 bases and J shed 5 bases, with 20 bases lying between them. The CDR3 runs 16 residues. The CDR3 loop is CATSPRGRSSVDTQYF. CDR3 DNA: TGTGCCACCAGCCCGAGGGGCAGGAGTTCGGTAGATACGCAGTATTTT.

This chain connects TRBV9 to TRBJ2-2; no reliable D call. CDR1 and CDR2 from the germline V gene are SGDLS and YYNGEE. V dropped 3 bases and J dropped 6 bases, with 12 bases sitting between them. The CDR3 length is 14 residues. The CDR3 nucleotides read TGTGCCAGCAGCGCCATTGAAACCCCCGGGGAGCTGTTTTTT. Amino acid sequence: CASSAIETPGELFF. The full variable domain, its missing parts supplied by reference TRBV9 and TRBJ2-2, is DSGVTQTPKHLITATGQRVTLRCSPRSGDLSVYWYQQSLDQGLQFLIQYYNGEERAKGNILERFSAQQFPDLHSELNLSSLELGDSALYFCASSAIETPGELFFGEGSRLTVL.

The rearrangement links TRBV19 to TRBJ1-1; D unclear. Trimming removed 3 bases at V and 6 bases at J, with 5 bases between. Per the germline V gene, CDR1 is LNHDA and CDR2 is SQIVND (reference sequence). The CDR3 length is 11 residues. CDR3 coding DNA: TGTGCCAGTAGTATTTGGGCTGAAGCTTTCTTT. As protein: CASSIWAEAFF. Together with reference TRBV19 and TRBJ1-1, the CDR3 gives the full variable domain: DGGITQSPKYLFRKEGQNVTLSCEQNLNHDAMYWYRQDPGQGLRLIYYSQIVNDFQKGDIAEGYSVSREKKESFPLTVTSAQKNPTAFYLCASSIWAEAFFGQGTRLTVV.

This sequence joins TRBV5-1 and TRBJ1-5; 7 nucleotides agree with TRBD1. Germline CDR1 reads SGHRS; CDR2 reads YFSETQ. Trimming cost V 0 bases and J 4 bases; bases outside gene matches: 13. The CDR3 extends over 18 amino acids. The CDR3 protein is CASSLASGGSPANQPQHF. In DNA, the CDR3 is TGCGCCAGCAGCTTGGCCTCAGGGGGATCGCCGGCAAATCAGCCCCAGCATTTT. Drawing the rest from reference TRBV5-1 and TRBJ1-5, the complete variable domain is KAGVTQTPRYLIKTRGQQVTLSCSPISGHRSVSWYQQTPGQGLQFLFEYFSETQRNKGNFPGRFSGRQFSNSRSEMNVSTLELGDSALYLCASSLASGGSPANQPQHFGDGTRLSIL.

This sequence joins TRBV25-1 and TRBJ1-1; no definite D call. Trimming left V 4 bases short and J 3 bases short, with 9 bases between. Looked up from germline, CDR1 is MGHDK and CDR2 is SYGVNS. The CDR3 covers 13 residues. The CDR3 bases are TGTGCCAGCAGTGGCTTGGACGACACTGAAGCTTTCTTT. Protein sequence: CASSGLDDTEAFF.

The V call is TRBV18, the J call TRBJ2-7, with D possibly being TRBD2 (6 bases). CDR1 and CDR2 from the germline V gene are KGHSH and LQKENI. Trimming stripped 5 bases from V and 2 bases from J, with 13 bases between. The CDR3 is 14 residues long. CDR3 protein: CASSLLAGTYEQYF. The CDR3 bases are TGTGCCAGCTCATTACTGGCGGGGACCTACGAGCAGTACTTC.

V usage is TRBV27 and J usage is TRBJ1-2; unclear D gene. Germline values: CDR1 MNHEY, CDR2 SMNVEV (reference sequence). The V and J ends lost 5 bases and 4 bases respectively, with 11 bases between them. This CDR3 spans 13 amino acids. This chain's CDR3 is CASSGRWGYGYTF. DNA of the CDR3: TGTGCCAGCAGTGGTCGGTGGGGCTATGGCTACACCTTC.

The CDR3 DNA is TGTGCCAGTTCGGGACTAGCGGCACCCGGGGAGCTGTTTTTT. Encoded protein: CASSGLAAPGELFF. The J gene is TRBJ2-2, the V gene TRBV2; TRBD2 matches at 11 bases. The junction had 6 bases not matched to a gene; V was cut back by 9 bases and J by 6 bases. Germline V gene sequence: CDR1 SNHLY, CDR2 FYNNEI. This CDR3 region has 14 residues.

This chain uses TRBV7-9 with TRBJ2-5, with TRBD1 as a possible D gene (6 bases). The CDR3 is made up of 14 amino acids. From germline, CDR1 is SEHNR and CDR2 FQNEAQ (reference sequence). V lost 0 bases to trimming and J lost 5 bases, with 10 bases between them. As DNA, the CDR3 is TGTGCCAGCAGCTTAGCAACAGGGCTGGAGACCCAGTACTTC. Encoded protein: CASSLATGLETQYF.

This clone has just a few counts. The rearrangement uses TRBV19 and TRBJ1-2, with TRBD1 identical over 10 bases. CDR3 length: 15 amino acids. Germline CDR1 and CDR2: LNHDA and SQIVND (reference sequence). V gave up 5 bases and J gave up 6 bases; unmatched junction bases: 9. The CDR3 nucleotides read TGTGCCAGTAGTCCTCTCCCGACAGGGGGCGATGGCTACACCTTC. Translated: CASSPLPTGGDGYTF. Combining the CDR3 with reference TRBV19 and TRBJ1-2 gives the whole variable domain DGGITQSPKYLFRKEGQNVTLSCEQNLNHDAMYWYRQDPGQGLRLIYYSQIVNDFQKGDIAEGYSVSREKKESFPLTVTSAQKNPTAFYLCASSPLPTGGDGYTFGSGTRLTVV.

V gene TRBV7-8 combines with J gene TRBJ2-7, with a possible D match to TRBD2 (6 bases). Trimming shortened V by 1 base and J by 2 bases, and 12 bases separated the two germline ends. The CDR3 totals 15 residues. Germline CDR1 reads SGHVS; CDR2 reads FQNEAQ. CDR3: CASSLVSGRTYEQYF. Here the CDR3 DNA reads TGTGCCAGCAGCTTAGTTAGCGGAAGGACCTACGAGCAGTACTTC.

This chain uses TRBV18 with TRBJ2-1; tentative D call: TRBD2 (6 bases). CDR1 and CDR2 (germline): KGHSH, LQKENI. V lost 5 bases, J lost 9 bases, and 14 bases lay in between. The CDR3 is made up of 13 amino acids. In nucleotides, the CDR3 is TGTGCCAGCTCATGGACGGCGGAGGGTGAGCAGTTCTTC. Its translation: CASSWTAEGEQFF. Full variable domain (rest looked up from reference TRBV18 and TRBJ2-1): NAGVMQNPRHLVRRRGQEARLRCSPMKGHSHVYWYRQLPEEGLKFMVYLQKENIIDESGMPKERFSAEFPKEGPSILRIQQVVRGDSAAYFCASSWTAEGEQFFGPGTRLTVL.